These 15 T cell receptor beta chains originate from one sample sequenced in a study of T-cell reconstitution after alpha-beta-depleted transplantation in children. This sample's TCRbeta library carried unique molecular identifier barcodes. TCRdb independently ran MiXCR on the PCR reads; one entry per CDR3 protein. Of fewer than 400,000 distinct CDR3 sequences listed, more than 20% are singletons. Sequencing was performed on PBMCs, mostly from graft donor cells, taken 180 days after TCRalphabeta/CD19-depleted stem cell transplant. The receptors come from a male patient aged 5 to 17 who had a stem cell transplant for acute lymphoblastic leukemia, so the T cells may come from the graft donor.

The chain has TRBV5-1 and TRBJ2-5; the match to TRBD2 covers 12 bases. Germline V gives CDR1 SGHRS, CDR2 YFSETQ. The CDR3 extends over 17 amino acids. V lost 3 bases and J lost 4; bases outside the gene matches: 10. The CDR3 DNA reads TGCGCCAGCAGCTCCATAGGCAGGACTAGCGGGACAGAGACCCAGTACTTC. Amino acids: CASSSIGRTSGTETQYF.

This rearrangement joins TRBV29-1 to TRBJ1-5, with D unclear. The germline CDR1 and CDR2 sequences are SQVTM and ANQGSEA. Trimming removed 4 bases from V and 6 bases from J, with 16 bases in between. The CDR3 loop spans 14 amino acids. The CDR3 region has the DNA TGCAGCGTTGGTACCGGATCCGGAGGTCAGCCCCAGCATTTT. It codes for CSVGTGSGGQPQHF. The full variable domain, with the rest looked up from reference TRBV29-1 and TRBJ1-5, is SAVISQKPSRDICQRGTSLTIQCQVDSQVTMMFWYRQQPGQSLTLIATANQGSEATYESGFVIDKFPISRPNLTFSTLTVSNMSPEDSSIYLCSVGTGSGGQPQHFGDGTRLSIL.

The chain uses TRBV11-1 and TRBJ2-1, with D possibly matching TRBD2 (6 bases). This CDR3 has 16 residues. V dropped 5 bases and J dropped 7 bases, with 21 bases sitting between them. Germline values: CDR1 SGHAT, CDR2 FQDESV (reference sequence). In DNA form, the CDR3 reads TGTGCCAGCAGCCGTCGACTAGAAACTGGGGGAAATGAGCAGTTCTTC. It translates to CASSRRLETGGNEQFF.

This clonotype was seen a handful of times. The rearrangement joins TRBV12-3 or TRBV12-4 to TRBJ2-3; 14 bases fit TRBD2. This CDR3 region has 18 residues. V shed 2 bases, J shed 4 bases, and the junction held 8 bases outside the gene matches. CDR3 residues: CASSLWGLAGEAADTQYF. As DNA, the CDR3 is TGTGCCAGCAGTTTATGGGGACTAGCGGGAGAGGCGGCAGATACGCAGTATTTT.

For the CDR3, the DNA is TGTGCCAGCAGTGACCGGACAGGGGGCTACAATGAGCAGTTCTTC. Protein product: CASSDRTGGYNEQFF. The chain recombines TRBV6-1 with TRBJ2-1, with TRBD1 matching over 10 bases. V shed 3 bases, J shed 3 bases, and the junction held 2 bases outside the gene matches. CDR1 and CDR2 (germline): MNHNS, SASEGT. This CDR3 is 15 amino acids long.

This clonotype occurred a few times. The chain combines TRBV20-1 with TRBJ1-5; D may be TRBD1 (6 bases). V was pared by 6 bases and J by 7 bases, with 16 bases between. The CDR3 loop spans 13 amino acids. Per germline, CDR1 DFQATT and CDR2 SNEGSKA (reference sequence). The CDR3 region is CSARYRVGQPQHF. In DNA form, the CDR3 reads TGCAGTGCCAGGTACAGGGTTGGACAGCCCCAGCATTTT.

This clonotype has a handful of counts. V is TRBV21-1 and J is TRBJ2-5; TRBD2, as called in the table, went unchecked against the DNA. TRBV21-1 is deemed a pseudogene. The CDR3 is made up of 14 amino acids. CDR3 sequence (DNA): TGTGCCAGCAGCAAGGGAGGAGTCCAAGAGACCCAGTACTTC. Residues: CASSKGGVQETQYF.

In this sample, this clonotype turned up many times. The rearrangement joins TRBV4-1 to TRBJ1-2; TRBD1 might be the D (6 bases). Trimming removed 0 bases from V and 2 bases from J, with 16 bases in between. Germline lookup yields CDR1 MGHRA and CDR2 YSYEKL. CDR3 length: 17 residues. DNA for the CDR3: TGCGCCAGCAGCCAAGATCCGAGAGGGGGGCCCAACTATGGCTACACCTTC. This translates into CASSQDPRGGPNYGYTF.

This clonotype was seen only a few times. The V call is TRBV18, the J call TRBJ2-1, with unresolved D. CDR3 length equals 12 residues. CDR1 is KGHSH, CDR2 LQKENI, per germline. Trimming removed 2 bases from V and 7 bases from J, with 6 bases in between. Written as DNA, the CDR3 is TGTGCCAGCTCACCAGAAGGGAATGAGCAGTTCTTC. Translation: CASSPEGNEQFF.

The chain joins TRBV11-2 to TRBJ1-1; 8 bases fit TRBD1. The V gene's germline CDR1 is SGHAT and CDR2 FQNNGV. V dropped 5 bases and J dropped 4; count of bases not matched to a gene: 9. The CDR3 spans 15 residues. The CDR3 reads CASSPKTGVGTEAFF. CDR3 DNA sequence: TGTGCCAGCAGCCCCAAGACAGGGGTTGGCACTGAAGCTTTCTTT.

This clonotype was observed a handful of times. The chain carries TRBV5-1 and TRBJ2-7; D call uncertain. CDR3 length equals 15 residues. The V and J ends lost 7 bases and 2 bases respectively, with 19 bases between them. The germline V gene encodes CDR1 SGHRS and CDR2 YFSETQ. CDR3 in DNA: TGCGCCAGCGGAATCCTAGGACCTTTCACCTACGAGCAGTACTTC. Translating it yields CASGILGPFTYEQYF.

This chain joins TRBV29-1 and TRBJ2-7; D tentatively reads TRBD1 or TRBD2 (5 bases each). Trimming removed 6 bases from V and 1 base from J, with 19 bases in between. There are 15 residues in the CDR3. Germline V gene lookup returns CDR1 SQVTM and CDR2 ANQGSEA. The CDR3 loop is CSVIGAKTRSYEQYF. The DNA of the CDR3 is TGCAGCGTAATCGGGGCCAAAACTAGGTCCTACGAGCAGTACTTC.

The V call is TRBV4-1, the J call TRBJ1-1, with D maybe TRBD1 (5 bases). This CDR3 is built from 16 residues. The germline V gene encodes CDR1 MGHRA and CDR2 YSYEKL. Trimming pared 2 bases from V and 3 bases from J, leaving 16 bases between. CDR3 nucleotide sequence: TGCGCCAGCAGCCAAAGTCGGGGGACGCGAGACACTGAAGCTTTCTTT. It translates to CASSQSRGTRDTEAFF.

V and J are TRBV18 and TRBJ2-7; 8 nucleotides align to TRBD2. The J segment lost 6 bases and the V segment lost 1 base, leaving 8 bases of the junction unmatched. This CDR3 contains 15 residues. Germline assignment: CDR1 KGHSH and CDR2 LQKENI. The CDR3 DNA is TGTGCCAGCTCACCACATAGCCCAGCGGGAGTCGAGCAGTACTTC. Translating gives CASSPHSPAGVEQYF.

The V gene is TRBV12-3 or TRBV12-4, the J gene TRBJ1-5; D may be TRBD1 (5 bases). V was shortened by 2 bases and J by 3 bases, with 14 bases between the two germline ends. This CDR3 contains 16 residues. The CDR3 is CASSLRGGIDNQPQHF. The CDR3 DNA is TGTGCCAGCAGTTTACGGGGCGGAATTGACAATCAGCCCCAGCATTTT.